This T cell receptor beta chain was obtained from a study of blood T cells in healthy people across ages. Sample-barcoded 5' priming and a J-beta primer mix drove a second PCR of about 7 to 12 cycles. One entry per CDR3 protein results from TCRdb running MiXCR on the 5' RACE reads. The data hold 800,000 to 1,300,000 distinct CDR3 sequences, with about 23% observed a single time. The germline V gene encodes CDR1 DFQATT and CDR2 SNEGSKA (reference sequence). The CDR3 sequence is 13 residues long. Trimming left V 5 bases short and J 9 bases short, with 17 bases between. Total RNA extraction produced at least 5 micrograms (per sample) for the study. These data also featured in a second study, about T cells of mothers and their children. That source notes: According to the study, all extracted RNA entered cDNA synthesis at around 1.5 ug per 15 ul. Related pairs of mothers and children showed slightly higher, non-significant overlap versus unrelated pairs.

V and J are TRBV20-1 and TRBJ2-1; D may be TRBD2 (6 bases). Sequencing was performed on blood. The receptor was derived from a girl aged 2 to 9 in good health. The CDR3 sequence: CSAPISLGGEQFF. CDR3 bases: TGCAGTGCTCCAATCAGCTTGGGGGGTGAGCAGTTCTTC.